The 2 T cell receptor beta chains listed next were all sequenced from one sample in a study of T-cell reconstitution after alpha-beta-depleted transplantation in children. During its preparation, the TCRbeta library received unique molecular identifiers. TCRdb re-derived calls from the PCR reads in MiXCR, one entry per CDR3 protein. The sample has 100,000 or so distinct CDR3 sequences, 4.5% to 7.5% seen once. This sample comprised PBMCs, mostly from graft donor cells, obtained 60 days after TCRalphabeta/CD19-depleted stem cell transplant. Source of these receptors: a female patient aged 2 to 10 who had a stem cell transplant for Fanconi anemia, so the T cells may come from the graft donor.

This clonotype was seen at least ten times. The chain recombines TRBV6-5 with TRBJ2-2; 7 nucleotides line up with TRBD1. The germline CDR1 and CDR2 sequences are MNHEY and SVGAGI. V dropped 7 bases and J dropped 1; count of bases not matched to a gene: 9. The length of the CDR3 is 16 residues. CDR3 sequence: CASNSRGPGNTGELFF. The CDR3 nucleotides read TGTGCCAGCAATTCAAGGGGGCCGGGGAACACCGGGGAGCTGTTTTTT.

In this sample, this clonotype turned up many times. The CDR3 protein is CASGKGGTGLAKNIQYF. CDR3 sequence (DNA): TGTGCCAGCGGAAAGGGGGGAACGGGCCTAGCCAAAAACATTCAGTACTTC. The chain couples TRBV4-2 to TRBJ2-4; tentatively, D is TRBD1 or TRBD2 (6 bases each). V lost 8 bases, J lost 0 bases, and 20 bases lay in between. The CDR3 is 17 amino acids. Germline assignment: CDR1 LGHNA and CDR2 YNFKEQ.